These 17 T cell receptor beta chains came from one sample sequenced in a study of cytomegalovirus exposure and HLA in healthy donors. Here immunoSEQ multiplex PCR was the method, and the copy in TCRdb shows in-frame clones only, minus some. Here the sample spans some 130,000 clones, around four fifths being singletons. What was sequenced was PBMCs. These receptors were taken from a man aged 25 to 40 in good health and CMV-seropositive.

This clone was found many times. In the same sample, other DNA sequences code for this CDR3. The CDR3 DNA reads as TGCAGCGTTAAGGACAGGGGAGAAAAACTGTTTTTT. This translates into CSVKDRGEKLFF. The chain joins TRBV29-1 to TRBJ1-4, with 9 bases aligning to TRBD1. The germline gives CDR1 SQVTM, CDR2 ANQGSEA. Trimming at V came to 5 bases and at J to 8 bases, leaving 3 bases not matched to a gene. The CDR3 covers 12 residues.

The CDR3 sequence: CASSPDRDRGYTF. DNA of the CDR3: TGTGCCAGCTCACCGGACAGGGACCGTGGCTACACCTTC. The rearrangement uses TRBV18 and TRBJ1-2; 8 bases map to TRBD1. Germline CDR1 is KGHSH and CDR2 is LQKENI. The V and J ends lost 3 bases and 7 bases, in that order; junction bases with no gene match: 4. There are 13 residues in the CDR3.

This chain connects TRBV5-1 to TRBJ1-1; D perhaps matches TRBD1 (5 bases). This CDR3 is 13 amino acids long. Germline loops: CDR1 SGHRS, CDR2 YFSETQ. V lost 4 bases, J lost 0 bases, and 7 bases lay in between. In DNA, the CDR3 is TGCGCCAGCAGCGGGGCCCTGAACACTGAAGCTTTCTTT. Amino acid sequence: CASSGALNTEAFF.

This rearrangement joins TRBV5-1 to TRBJ2-3; TRBD2 aligns across 13 bases. Germline CDR1 SGHRS, CDR2 YFSETQ. V was clipped by 3 bases and J by 2 bases; unmatched bases: 6. The CDR3 sequence is 17 residues long. The CDR3 bases are TGCGCCAGCAGCTGGGGGACTAGCGGGGCCAACACAGATACGCAGTATTTT. Translation gives CASSWGTSGANTDTQYF.

The V and J genes are TRBV9 and TRBJ2-1, with TRBD2 matching 10 bases. There are 16 residues in the CDR3. Losses at the gene ends were 4 bases for V and 8 bases for J; bases not matched to a gene: 12. Germline V CDR1 and CDR2: SGDLS, YYNGEE. DNA of the CDR3: TGTGCCAGCAGCCTCAGCGGGGGGGCCGGTTGGGATGAGCAGTTCTTC. It is translated as CASSLSGGAGWDEQFF.

The chain couples TRBV19 to TRBJ2-7, with 9 bases lining up with TRBD1. V shed 5 bases and J 2 bases; nucleotides not matched to a gene: 7. Germline V gene sequence: CDR1 LNHDA, CDR2 SQIVND (reference sequence). The CDR3 sequence is 15 residues long. This CDR3 reads CASSSRGTGPYEQYF. CDR3 sequence (DNA): TGTGCCAGTAGTTCAAGGGGGACAGGGCCCTACGAGCAGTACTTC.

The V gene is TRBV5-6, the J gene TRBJ2-7; 7 bases match TRBD2. The germline V gene encodes CDR1 SGHDT and CDR2 YYEEEE. This CDR3 has 14 amino acids. The V gene end was trimmed by 4 bases and the J gene end by 2 bases; junction bases not matched to a gene: 6. DNA for the CDR3: TGTGCCAGCAGCCCTGGACTAGGGGCCTACGAGCAGTACTTC. It encodes CASSPGLGAYEQYF.

This clone appeared a few times. V usage is TRBV4-1 and J usage is TRBJ2-1; TRBD2 matches at 9 bases. CDR3 length: 17 residues. J was trimmed by 0 bases and V by 2 bases; bases with no gene match: 5. The V gene's germline CDR1 is MGHRA and CDR2 YSYEKL. The CDR3 is CASSQRILAGSYNEQFF. CDR3 DNA sequence: TGCGCCAGCAGCCAAAGAATACTAGCGGGCTCCTACAATGAGCAGTTCTTC.

The CDR3 is CASSYSFGPSYEQYF. The CDR3 region has the DNA TGTGCCAGCAGTTACTCATTTGGGCCTTCCTACGAGCAGTACTTC. The genes are TRBV6-6 and TRBJ2-7; no firm D call. V shed 0 bases and J shed 1 base, with 10 bases lying between them. The CDR3 length is 15 residues. Germline CDR1 and CDR2: MNHNY and SVGAGI (reference sequence).

J is TRBJ1-1 and V is TRBV5-1; tentatively, D is TRBD1 (5 bases). Deletions cut 4 bases from V and 3 bases from J, with 13 bases between. Germline V gene lookup returns CDR1 SGHRS and CDR2 YFSETQ. The CDR3 contains 14 residues. The DNA of the CDR3 is TGCGCCAGCAGCCGGGAGGGCAGGGACACTGAAGCTTTCTTT. This gives the protein CASSREGRDTEAFF. Using reference TRBV5-1 and TRBJ1-1 for the parts outside the CDR3, the full variable domain is KAGVTQTPRYLIKTRGQQVTLSCSPISGHRSVSWYQQTPGQGLQFLFEYFSETQRNKGNFPGRFSGRQFSNSRSEMNVSTLELGDSALYLCASSREGRDTEAFFGQGTRLTVV.

J is TRBJ1-4 and V is TRBV5-1; 10 bases fit TRBD1. The CDR3 sequence is 15 residues long. The germline gives CDR1 SGHRS, CDR2 YFSETQ. J gave up 8 bases and V 6 bases, and 10 bases lay outside the gene matches. CDR3 in DNA: TGCGCCAGCAAACAAGGGACAGGGGTGAAGGAAAAACTGTTTTTT. Amino acids: CASKQGTGVKEKLFF.

This clone has just one count. The chain links TRBV6-4 to TRBJ2-1; D gene unclear. With 0 bases removed from V and 7 bases from J, the gap between germline ends came to 13 bases. Germline V gene lookup returns CDR1 MRHNA and CDR2 SNTAGT. The length of the CDR3 is 15 residues. CDR3 DNA sequence: TGTGCCAGCAGTGACTCTGGCGGTGTCGAGAATGAGCAGTTCTTC. Its translation: CASSDSGGVENEQFF.

This chain connects TRBV29-1 to TRBJ1-1, with unresolved D. CDR3 length: 13 residues. In germline, CDR1 is SQVTM, CDR2 ANQGSEA. V gave up 0 bases and J gave up 6 bases, with 11 bases separating them. The DNA for the CDR3 is TGCAGCGTTGAAGATGGGCAGGCCGCTGAAGCTTTCTTT. It is translated as CSVEDGQAAEAFF. The full variable domain, in which reference TRBV29-1 and TRBJ1-1 provide the parts outside the CDR3, is SAVISQKPSRDICQRGTSLTIQCQVDSQVTMMFWYRQQPGQSLTLIATANQGSEATYESGFVIDKFPISRPNLTFSTLTVSNMSPEDSSIYLCSVEDGQAAEAFFGQGTRLTVV.

This clone is a singleton in its sample. J is TRBJ2-7 and V is TRBV7-2, with D possibly being TRBD2 (5 bases). The CDR3 spans 13 residues. Germline lookup yields CDR1 SGHTA and CDR2 FQGNSA. With 6 bases removed from V and 4 bases from J, the gap between germline ends came to 13 bases. CDR3: CASRLGREYEQYF. The CDR3 nucleotides read TGTGCCAGCAGACTAGGACGGGAATACGAGCAGTACTTC.

Here the CDR3 DNA reads TGTGCCAGCAGTGAAGCCGGGGGGAACACTGAAGCTTTCTTT. Translated: CASSEAGGNTEAFF. The chain employs TRBV6-1 and TRBJ1-1, with D perhaps matching TRBD1 (5 bases). Trimming removed 0 bases from V and 1 base from J, with 6 bases in between. Germline assignment: CDR1 MNHNS and CDR2 SASEGT. The CDR3 totals 14 residues.

The chain is built from TRBV30 and TRBJ2-3; TRBD2 is a possible D gene (6 bases). V was shortened by 6 bases and J by 3 bases, with 19 bases between the two germline ends. The CDR3 sequence is 15 residues long. CDR1 GTSNPN and CDR2 SVGIG come from the germline V gene (reference sequence). This CDR3 reads CACYCPGDITDTQYF. The CDR3 region has the DNA TGTGCCTGTTATTGCCCGGGGGATATAACAGATACGCAGTATTTT.

This sequence joins TRBV27 and TRBJ1-5; D gene ambiguous. Trimming took off 7 bases at V and 0 bases at J, with 13 bases between the two ends. CDR1 and CDR2 from the germline V gene are MNHEY and SMNVEV (reference sequence). The CDR3 has 15 residues. For the CDR3, the DNA is TGTGCCAGCACCCTCACGGGTGCTAGCAATCAGCCCCAGCATTTT. This gives the protein CASTLTGASNQPQHF.